These 3 T cell receptor beta chains were sequenced from one sample in a study of cytomegalovirus exposure and HLA in healthy donors. Sequencing was performed with immunoSEQ multiplex PCR; in TCRdb, only in-frame clones are kept and a portion is missing. The data show under 95,000 clones, approximately 93% seen once. Sequenced input: PBMCs. Receptors were obtained from a woman under 30 in good health and CMV-seronegative.

Concerning this clone: Other DNA sequences in this specimen translate into the identical CDR3. The V gene is TRBV15, the J gene TRBJ2-5, with TRBD1 as a possible D gene (6 bases). Germline V gene data show CDR1 as LNHNV and CDR2 as YYDKDF (reference sequence). V was shortened by 0 bases and J by 1 base, with 6 bases between the two germline ends. The CDR3 runs 14 residues. In DNA, the CDR3 is TGTGCCACCAGCAGAGACAGGGGCCAAGAGACCCAGTACTTC. Residues: CATSRDRGQETQYF. Combining the CDR3 with reference TRBV15 and TRBJ2-5 gives the whole variable domain DAMVIQNPRYQVTQFGKPVTLSCSQTLNHNVMYWYQQKSSQAPKLLFHYYDKDFNNEADTPDNFQSRRPNTSFCFLDIRSPGLGDTAMYLCATSRDRGQETQYFGPGTRLLVL.

This clone was found many times. The V call is TRBV29-1, the J call TRBJ2-7; possibly TRBD1 for D (5 bases). Germline V gene data show CDR1 as SQVTM and CDR2 as ANQGSEA. CDR3 size: 12 residues. The ends were cut back, 4 bases at V and 3 bases at J, with 10 bases in the middle. The CDR3 reads CSVGFQGYEQYF. The CDR3 coding sequence is TGCAGCGTTGGGTTCCAGGGCTACGAGCAGTACTTC.

J is TRBJ2-7 and V is TRBV7-9; 7 bases match TRBD2. The CDR3 is 14 amino acids. CDR1 is SEHNR, CDR2 FQNEAQ, per germline (reference sequence). After removal of 1 base from V and 5 bases from J, the junction contained 5 bases not matched to a gene. The DNA of the CDR3 is TGTGCCAGCAGCTTAGTGGCGGGGGTGGACGAGCAGTACTTC. Amino acids: CASSLVAGVDEQYF.